Following are 25 T cell receptor beta chains from one sample sequenced in a study of T cells expressing NK-cell markers. TCRdb reprocessed the 5' RACE reads and reports one entry per CDR3 protein, with no DNA. Recorded here are some 460,000 distinct CDR3 sequences; the top ten clones represent 1.4% to 1.5%. The sequenced material came from blood T cells: a sorted CD56 or NKG2C T cell subset, CD4+ or CD8+ T cells, or bulk PBMC T cells (not recorded which). All receptors come from a woman aged 50 to 60 in good health.

The chain employs TRBV20-1 and TRBJ1-2; TCRdb's D gene call, TRBD1, goes unchecked for lack of DNA. CDR3 length: 14 amino acids. Per the germline V gene, CDR1 is DFQATT and CDR2 is SNEGSKA (reference sequence). CDR3 sequence: CSASGVGRLYGYTF.

The rearrangement uses TRBV4-1 and TRBJ2-1. The CDR3 runs 15 residues. Looked up from germline, CDR1 is MGHRA and CDR2 is YSYEKL. The CDR3 loop reads CASSQVRGPYNEQFF.

The rearrangement joins TRBV12-3 or TRBV12-4 to TRBJ2-4; TCRdb's assignment of TRBD1 cannot be checked, as there is no DNA. The CDR3 sequence is 13 residues long. CDR3 sequence: CASSEDWGHIQYF.

The chain employs TRBV5-1 and TRBJ2-3; TCRdb proposes TRBD1, but this gene call is untestable without DNA. Germline loops: CDR1 SGHRS, CDR2 YFSETQ. This CDR3 has 17 amino acids. The CDR3 protein is CASSLGWTGGDTDTQYF.

V usage is TRBV20-1 and J usage is TRBJ2-7; without DNA, the TCRdb call of TRBD2 cannot be checked. The length of the CDR3 is 15 residues. Germline CDR1 DFQATT, CDR2 SNEGSKA (reference sequence). The CDR3 loop is CSARPSQSRADEQYF.

The V call is TRBV9, the J call TRBJ1-5. CDR1 and CDR2 (germline): SGDLS, YYNGEE. The CDR3 loop spans 16 amino acids. This CDR3 is CASSVVGFFSNQPQHF.

V usage is TRBV18 and J usage is TRBJ1-1; lacking DNA, the TRBD1 call made by TCRdb goes unchecked. Germline V gene sequence: CDR1 KGHSH, CDR2 LQKENI. The CDR3 is 15 residues long. The CDR3 is CASRAGVRINTEAFF.

V gene TRBV6-5 combines with J gene TRBJ2-4; with no DNA, the TCRdb D assignment of TRBD2 cannot be verified. Germline loops: CDR1 MNHEY, CDR2 SVGAGI. The CDR3 has 20 residues. CDR3 sequence: CASTPGWGLAGELVKNIQYF.

The chain has TRBV10-2 and TRBJ2-5; absent DNA, TCRdb's TRBD2 call cannot be checked. The CDR3 covers 15 residues. Germline V gene lookup returns CDR1 WSHSY and CDR2 SAAADI. The CDR3 region is CASSRSLDGKETQYF.

The V and J genes are TRBV2 and TRBJ2-3. CDR3 size: 14 residues. Germline values: CDR1 SNHLY, CDR2 FYNNEI. The CDR3: CASSQAGVGDTQYF.

This chain's CDR3 is CASSLGRAQGDSPLHF. The V call is TRBV5-1, the J call TRBJ1-6. The germline V gene has CDR1 SGHRS and CDR2 YFSETQ. The CDR3 covers 16 residues.

This rearrangement joins TRBV12-3 or TRBV12-4 to TRBJ2-7; TCRdb proposes TRBD2, but this gene call is untestable without DNA. This CDR3 spans 17 amino acids. The CDR3 loop reads CAIPLGTSGRNSYEQYF.

This chain uses TRBV10-3 with TRBJ2-1; the TRBD2 assignment by TCRdb is unverifiable without DNA. CDR1 ENHRY and CDR2 SYGVKD come from the germline V gene. CDR3 length: 17 amino acids. CDR3 sequence reads: CAISEGWTGLAGFEQFF.

The chain uses TRBV3-1 and TRBJ1-2; TCRdb gives TRBD1 as the D gene, but with no DNA this cannot be confirmed. From germline, CDR1 is LGHDT and CDR2 YNNKEL (reference sequence). The CDR3 sequence is 15 residues long. CDR3 amino acids: CASSRAPPSNYGYTF.

The V and J genes are TRBV20-1 and TRBJ2-7. Germline V lookup: CDR1 DFQATT, CDR2 SNEGSKA (reference sequence). This CDR3 comprises 13 residues. CDR3 loop: CSASRDVSYEQYF.

The V gene is TRBV12-3 or TRBV12-4, the J gene TRBJ2-2; TCRdb calls TRBD1, which cannot be checked without DNA. The CDR3 length is 18 residues. CDR3 residues: CASSFYPPGLSNTGELFF.

The chain has TRBV5-1 and TRBJ2-1; lacking DNA, the TRBD2 call made by TCRdb goes unchecked. The CDR3 is 16 residues long. Germline V CDR1 and CDR2: SGHRS, YFSETQ. The CDR3 protein is CASSLGRSGRGDEQFF. Full variable domain (rest looked up from reference TRBV5-1 and TRBJ2-1): KAGVTQTPRYLIKTRGQQVTLSCSPISGHRSVSWYQQTPGQGLQFLFEYFSETQRNKGNFPGRFSGRQFSNSRSEMNVSTLELGDSALYLCASSLGRSGRGDEQFFGPGTRLTVL.

The chain carries TRBV10-2 and TRBJ2-5; the D call of TRBD1 rests on TCRdb alone, since no DNA is present to check it. The germline CDR1 and CDR2 sequences are WSHSY and SAAADI. The CDR3 extends over 13 amino acids. The CDR3 sequence is CASSETGLETQYF.

The chain couples TRBV18 to TRBJ2-5; TCRdb designates TRBD1, a call that cannot be tested without DNA. CDR3 length: 14 residues. Germline CDR1 reads KGHSH; CDR2 reads LQKENI. The CDR3 loop reads CASSPETGSETQYF.

This chain connects TRBV11-2 to TRBJ1-4; absent DNA, TCRdb's TRBD1 call cannot be checked. Germline CDR1 SGHAT, CDR2 FQNNGV. The length of the CDR3 is 14 residues. CDR3 sequence reads: CASRLTGGVEKLFF. Using reference TRBV11-2 and TRBJ1-4 for the parts outside the CDR3, the full variable domain is EAGVAQSPRYKIIEKRQSVAFWCNPISGHATLYWYQQILGQGPKLLIQFQNNGVVDDSQLPKDRFSAERLKGVDSTLKIQPAKLEDSAVYLCASRLTGGVEKLFFGSGTQLSVL.

The chain couples TRBV12-5 to TRBJ1-2. This CDR3 comprises 14 residues. Germline values: CDR1 LGHNT, CDR2 FRNRAP. CDR3 sequence reads: CASGLEGPWGGYTF.

This sequence joins TRBV10-2 and TRBJ1-5; TCRdb returns TRBD1, unconfirmable since there is no DNA. CDR1 and CDR2 from the germline V gene are WSHSY and SAAADI. CDR3 length: 14 amino acids. The CDR3 protein is CASTTGQKDQPQHF.

This chain uses TRBV5-1 with TRBJ2-3; TCRdb's D gene call, TRBD2, goes unchecked for lack of DNA. The CDR3 is made up of 17 amino acids. Germline values: CDR1 SGHRS, CDR2 YFSETQ. The CDR3 loop is CASSSQGTVLKKDTQYF. The complete variable domain, with remaining parts taken from reference TRBV5-1 and TRBJ2-3, reads KAGVTQTPRYLIKTRGQQVTLSCSPISGHRSVSWYQQTPGQGLQFLFEYFSETQRNKGNFPGRFSGRQFSNSRSEMNVSTLELGDSALYLCASSSQGTVLKKDTQYFGPGTRLTVL.

The chain links TRBV12-3 or TRBV12-4 to TRBJ2-1; the D call of TRBD1 rests on TCRdb alone, since no DNA is present to check it. The CDR3 sequence is 13 residues long. The CDR3: CASTGPNGHEQFF.

V gene TRBV28 combines with J gene TRBJ2-3; TCRdb picks TRBD2, but there is no DNA to check that call. Germline V gives CDR1 MDHEN, CDR2 SYDVKM. This CDR3 contains 17 residues. CDR3 residues: CASRQLAQREGMHTQYF.